This entry is about one T cell receptor beta chain. What it binds is not known. Since all of the isolated RNA was reverse transcribed, expressed TCRB transcripts were what got sequenced. Profiling relied on immunoSEQ multiplex PCR, and the TCRdb table lists in-frame clones only, not all of them. The sample holds 680,000 or so clones, around an eighth seen once. V lost 5 bases and J lost 5, with 15 bases in between. Germline lookup yields CDR1 LNHDA and CDR2 SQIVND (reference sequence). This CDR3 is built from 14 residues. The sample is drawn from a study of beta chain features in type 1 diabetes. Regarding the study as a whole: TCRB CDR3s from Type 1 diabetes patients were moderately but significantly shorter in all four CD4+ subsets.

The sample taken for sequencing was naive CD4+ T cells from blood. The sequence derives from a man between 18 and 35 years old with type 1 diabetes. The V and J genes are TRBV19 and TRBJ2-5; D may be TRBD2 (6 bases). The CDR3 region has the DNA TGTGCCAGTAGTGTCCTCACTCGGGGGGAGACCCAGTACTTC. Its translation is CASSVLTRGETQYF. Combining the CDR3 with reference TRBV19 and TRBJ2-5 gives the whole variable domain DGGITQSPKYLFRKEGQNVTLSCEQNLNHDAMYWYRQDPGQGLRLIYYSQIVNDFQKGDIAEGYSVSREKKESFPLTVTSAQKNPTAFYLCASSVLTRGETQYFGPGTRLLVL.